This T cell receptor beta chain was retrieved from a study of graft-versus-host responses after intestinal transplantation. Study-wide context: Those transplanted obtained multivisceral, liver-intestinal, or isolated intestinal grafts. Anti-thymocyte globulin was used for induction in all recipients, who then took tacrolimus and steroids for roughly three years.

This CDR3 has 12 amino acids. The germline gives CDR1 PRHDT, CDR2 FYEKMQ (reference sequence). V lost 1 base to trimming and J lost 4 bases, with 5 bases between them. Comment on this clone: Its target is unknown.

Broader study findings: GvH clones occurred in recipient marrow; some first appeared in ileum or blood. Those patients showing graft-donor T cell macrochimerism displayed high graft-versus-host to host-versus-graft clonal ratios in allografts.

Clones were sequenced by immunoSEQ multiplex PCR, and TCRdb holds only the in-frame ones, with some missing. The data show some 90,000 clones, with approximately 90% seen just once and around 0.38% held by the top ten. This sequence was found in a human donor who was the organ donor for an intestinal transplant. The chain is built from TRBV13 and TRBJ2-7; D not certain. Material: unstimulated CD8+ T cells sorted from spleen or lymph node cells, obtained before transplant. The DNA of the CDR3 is TGTGCCAGCAGCTTAGTTAGTTACGAGCAGTACTTC. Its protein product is CASSLVSYEQYF.